Given below is one T cell receptor (beta chain) in context. Its target is not known. Germline V gene sequence: CDR1 DFQATT, CDR2 SNEGSKA (reference sequence). This CDR3 region has 15 residues. UMI-tagged TRB cDNA libraries were built via 5' RACE. From the 5' RACE reads, TCRdb lists one entry per CDR3 protein and no DNA. Seen in this sample are around 61,000 distinct CDR3 sequences; the ten most common clones hold 0.71%. The data are from a study of CXCR3-negative and CXCR3-positive naive CD8 T cells. Whole-study results and caveats: CXCR3 expression partially decreased after cryopreservation; most assays used fresh PBMCs. Naive CXCR3-positive cells had TRB CDR3s more hydrophobic than those of CXCR3-negative naive cells. Diversity proved comparably high across both naive subsets and much lower in memory CD8+ cells. Memory cells showed distinct TRBV-TRBJ patterns, while the two naive subsets matched.

The chain joins TRBV20-1 to TRBJ2-1; TCRdb proposes TRBD1, but this gene call is untestable without DNA. The source is a human donor in good health. Some clones in this sample may be carry-over from other donors' samples. Sample: naive CXCR3+ CD8+ T cells from blood. The subset here: CD45RO-CCR7+CD27+CD95- naive CD8+ T cells expressing CXCR3 (TNR3+). This chain's CDR3 is CSARDHRGAYNEQFF.